This T cell receptor (beta chain) originates from a study of T cells after yellow fever vaccination. The CDR3 has 14 residues. V lost 5 bases and J lost 5; bases outside the gene matches: 8. The germline V gene has CDR1 MRHNA and CDR2 SNTAGT. UMIs and a universal primer site were added when TCR cDNA was made by 5'RACE template switching. TCRdb used MiXCR to reprocess the 5' RACE reads, holding one entry per CDR3 protein. In the table there are under 600,000 distinct CDR3 sequences, roughly 14% of which are singletons. V gene TRBV6-4 combines with J gene TRBJ1-2, with TRBD1 identical over 7 bases. The sequences come from PBMCs, collected on the day of the yellow fever booster vaccination. The sequence was obtained from a man between 25 and 39 years old who received the YFV17D yellow fever vaccine. This CDR3 reads CASSKGAIGYGYTF. The CDR3, as DNA: TGTGCCAGCAGTAAGGGGGCGATCGGTTATGGCTACACCTTC.